This entry lists 30 T cell receptor beta chains sequenced from one sample in a study of blood T cell repertoires in COVID-19. Using immunoSEQ multiplex PCR, the repertoire was profiled, and TCRdb retains in-frame clones only, with some absent. The table has some 240,000 clones, around 86% seen once; the top ten hold 9.5% to 15%. Sequencing used peripheral blood. The receptor set was obtained from an older woman with active or convalescent COVID-19.

The chain joins TRBV18 to TRBJ1-2; TRBD1 matches 11 bases. The CDR3 totals 15 residues. J was trimmed by 4 bases and V by 1 base; bases with no gene match: 2. Germline values: CDR1 KGHSH, CDR2 LQKENI. The CDR3 DNA is TGTGCCAGCTCACCACGGACAGGGGGCAGCTATGGCTACACCTTC. Protein: CASSPRTGGSYGYTF.

The V gene is TRBV19, the J gene TRBJ1-2; no clear D gene. The CDR3 sequence is 15 residues long. CDR1 is LNHDA and CDR2 is SQIVND in the germline V gene (reference sequence). Trimming left V 3 bases short and J 4 bases short, with 15 bases between. Written as DNA, the CDR3 is TGTGCCAGTAGTATCTCCCCGGCCGGAGTCTATGGCTACACCTTC. This translates into CASSISPAGVYGYTF.

The rearrangement uses TRBV6-5 and TRBJ1-1; TRBD1 is a possible D gene (5 bases). Germline CDR1 MNHEY, CDR2 SVGAGI. Trimming stripped 7 bases from V and 0 bases from J, with 12 bases between. CDR3 length: 14 amino acids. The CDR3 sequence is CASMRMTVNTEAFF. CDR3 sequence (DNA): TGTGCCAGCATGCGGATGACAGTGAACACTGAAGCTTTCTTT.

The chain combines TRBV19 with TRBJ2-6; a weak D match, TRBD2 (5 bases). From germline, CDR1 is LNHDA and CDR2 SQIVND (reference sequence). Trimming pared 10 bases from V and 2 bases from J, leaving 12 bases between. The CDR3 loop spans 14 amino acids. The CDR3 DNA follows: TGTGCCACCTCGAGAGGGCCTGGGGCCAACGTCCTGACTTTC. Translating gives CATSRGPGANVLTF.

The rearrangement uses TRBV6-6 and TRBJ2-5, with TRBD2 matching over 11 bases. Germline CDR1 MNHNY, CDR2 SVGAGI (reference sequence). The CDR3 contains 17 residues. V gave up 5 bases and J gave up 4 bases; unmatched junction bases: 12. In DNA form, the CDR3 reads TGTGCCAGCAGTCCAGGGGTACTAGCGGGGGTGGGAGAGACCCAGTACTTC. It yields the protein CASSPGVLAGVGETQYF.

The chain uses TRBV7-3 and TRBJ2-3; TRBD1 matches 7 bases. After removal of 5 bases from V and 2 bases from J, the junction contained 13 bases not matched to a gene. The CDR3 is made up of 17 amino acids. Looked up from germline, CDR1 is SGHTA and CDR2 is FQGTGA. This chain's CDR3 is CASSPQPGTALTDTQYF. The CDR3 DNA is TGTGCCAGCAGCCCTCAGCCCGGGACAGCCCTCACAGATACGCAGTATTTT.

This rearrangement joins TRBV19 to TRBJ2-7; 7 bases are shared with TRBD1. This CDR3 spans 14 amino acids. Unmatched junction bases numbered 6, after V lost 5 bases and J lost 2 bases. CDR1 is LNHDA and CDR2 is SQIVND in the germline V gene (reference sequence). The CDR3 sequence is CASSARGTAYEQYF. The CDR3 DNA is TGTGCCAGTAGTGCCAGAGGGACAGCCTACGAGCAGTACTTC.

The chain uses TRBV5-1 and TRBJ1-1; tentatively, D is TRBD1 (6 bases). The CDR3 has 14 residues. Germline CDR1 is SGHRS and CDR2 is YFSETQ. V lost 0 bases, J lost 4 bases, and 10 bases lay in between. The CDR3 nucleotides read TGCGCCAGCAGCTTGGGCCAGGGGTTCACTGAAGCTTTCTTT. Translating gives CASSLGQGFTEAFF. The full variable domain, rest sourced from reference TRBV5-1 and TRBJ1-1, is KAGVTQTPRYLIKTRGQQVTLSCSPISGHRSVSWYQQTPGQGLQFLFEYFSETQRNKGNFPGRFSGRQFSNSRSEMNVSTLELGDSALYLCASSLGQGFTEAFFGQGTRLTVV.

CDR3 in amino acids: CASSQPRTGGARGYTF. CDR3 nucleotide sequence: TGCGCCAGCAGCCAACCCCGGACAGGGGGCGCAAGGGGCTACACCTTC. J is TRBJ1-2 and V is TRBV4-1; TRBD1 agrees at 11 bases. After removal of 2 bases from V and 8 bases from J, the junction contained 10 bases not matched to a gene. Germline-derived CDR1 and CDR2 are MGHRA and YSYEKL. The length of the CDR3 is 16 residues.

The rearrangement uses TRBV15 and TRBJ2-1; 10 nucleotides align to TRBD2. V shed 4 bases and J 1 base; nucleotides not matched to a gene: 10. Germline V gene data show CDR1 as LNHNV and CDR2 as YYDKDF (reference sequence). The CDR3 has 18 residues. CDR3 loop: CATSISSGGYDSYNEQFF. DNA of the CDR3: TGTGCCACCAGCATTTCTAGCGGGGGCTATGATTCCTACAATGAGCAGTTCTTC.

This clone has just a few counts. This sequence joins TRBV19 and TRBJ2-6; D is perhaps TRBD2 (6 bases). V was cut by 6 bases and J by 0 bases, with 15 bases left in between. In germline, CDR1 is LNHDA, CDR2 SQIVND (reference sequence). The CDR3 runs to 17 residues. The CDR3 reads CASSSGGFSSGANVLTF. The CDR3 DNA follows: TGTGCCAGTAGCAGTGGGGGGTTCAGCTCTGGGGCCAACGTCCTGACTTTC.

The chain carries TRBV18 and TRBJ1-4; D call uncertain. Germline assignment: CDR1 KGHSH and CDR2 LQKENI. This CDR3 contains 14 residues. V was trimmed by 1 base and J by 8 bases, leaving 11 bases between them. This CDR3 reads CASSPRSEAEKLFF. In DNA form, the CDR3 reads TGTGCCAGCTCACCACGGTCGGAGGCGGAAAAACTGTTTTTT.

The chain is built from TRBV7-2 and TRBJ2-3; 7 bases match TRBD2. Germline V lookup: CDR1 SGHTA, CDR2 FQGNSA. Trimming cost V 1 base and J 3 bases; bases outside gene matches: 4. The length of the CDR3 is 15 residues. For the CDR3, the DNA is TGTGCCAGCAGCTTAGGGCTAGCGGAAACAGATACGCAGTATTTT. Its protein product is CASSLGLAETDTQYF.

The chain uses TRBV19 and TRBJ2-6, with TRBD1 matching over 8 bases. The CDR3 consists of 17 residues. Looked up from germline, CDR1 is LNHDA and CDR2 is SQIVND (reference sequence). Trimming removed 7 bases from V and 0 bases from J; junction bases left unmatched: 8. Here the CDR3 DNA reads TGTGCCAGTAATCAAGGACAGGGACGCTCTGGGGCCAACGTCCTGACTTTC. It codes for CASNQGQGRSGANVLTF. The full variable domain, its missing parts supplied by reference TRBV19 and TRBJ2-6, is DGGITQSPKYLFRKEGQNVTLSCEQNLNHDAMYWYRQDPGQGLRLIYYSQIVNDFQKGDIAEGYSVSREKKESFPLTVTSAQKNPTAFYLCASNQGQGRSGANVLTFGAGSRLTVL.

V is TRBV27 and J is TRBJ1-2, with 8 nucleotides matching TRBD1. J gave up 4 bases and V 5 bases, and 9 bases lay outside the gene matches. In germline, CDR1 is MNHEY, CDR2 SMNVEV (reference sequence). This CDR3 region has 15 residues. CDR3 sequence reads: CASSLARGLGYGYTF. CDR3 bases: TGTGCCAGCAGTCTTGCCAGGGGGCTCGGCTATGGCTACACCTTC.

This chain connects TRBV9 to TRBJ2-5, with 8 bases fitting TRBD2. Trimming at V came to 1 base and at J to 0 bases, leaving 14 bases not matched to a gene. The germline V gene encodes CDR1 SGDLS and CDR2 YYNGEE. The CDR3 runs 19 residues. The CDR3 nucleotides read TGTGCCAGCAGCGTAAGCCAACCCGGGAGGGGGGGGTACCAAGAGACCCAGTACTTC. Its protein product is CASSVSQPGRGGYQETQYF.

Only one count was recorded for this clone. The rearrangement joins TRBV6-5 to TRBJ2-2; TRBD1 might be the D (5 bases). The germline V gene encodes CDR1 MNHEY and CDR2 SVGAGI. There are 15 residues in the CDR3. V was clipped by 6 bases and J by 0 bases, with 11 bases between them. The CDR3 nucleotides are TGTGCCAGCAGGGTAGGGGCCACGAACACCGGGGAGCTGTTTTTT. This codes for CASRVGATNTGELFF.

This chain uses TRBV5-1 with TRBJ2-7; 8 nucleotides match TRBD1. Germline V gene sequence: CDR1 SGHRS, CDR2 YFSETQ. V gave up 4 bases and J gave up 6 bases; unmatched junction bases: 9. CDR3 length equals 14 residues. CDR3 coding DNA: TGCGCCAGCAGCCCAAAGACAGGGGAGAGCGAGCAGTACTTC. Protein product: CASSPKTGESEQYF.

The V and J genes are TRBV3-1 (or the pseudogene TRBV3-2) and TRBJ2-1, with unresolved D. CDR3 length equals 14 residues. V shed 0 bases and J shed 10 bases, with 13 bases lying between them. The germline CDR1 and CDR2 sequences are LGHDT and YNNKEL (reference sequence). The CDR3 bases are TGTGCCAGCAGCCAAGATATGGTAGCAAGCGAGCAGTTCTTC. Residues: CASSQDMVASEQFF.

This clone was counted once. V is TRBV18 and J is TRBJ1-2; possibly TRBD1 for D (5 bases). Trimming took off 2 bases at V and 4 bases at J, with 23 bases between the two ends. The length of the CDR3 is 18 residues. CDR1 and CDR2 (germline): KGHSH, LQKENI. CDR3: CASSPGSPAGPKTYGYTF. The CDR3 bases are TGTGCCAGCTCACCAGGATCACCCGCGGGGCCGAAAACCTATGGCTACACCTTC.

V gene TRBV4-1 combines with J gene TRBJ1-5, with D hard to call. Looked up from germline, CDR1 is MGHRA and CDR2 is YSYEKL. Trimming took off 1 base at V and 7 bases at J, with 11 bases between the two ends. The CDR3 spans 14 residues. Here the CDR3 reads CASSQVPLGQPQHF. CDR3 coding DNA: TGCGCCAGCAGCCAAGTTCCCTTGGGCCAGCCCCAGCATTTT.

The chain links TRBV18 to TRBJ1-4, with D uncertain. The CDR3 covers 15 residues. V dropped 5 bases and J dropped 6 bases, with 16 bases sitting between them. Germline CDR1 is KGHSH and CDR2 is LQKENI. The chain's CDR3 is CASSKFEGRDEKLFF. DNA for the CDR3: TGTGCCAGCTCAAAATTCGAGGGTAGAGATGAAAAACTGTTTTTT.

The chain combines TRBV6-6 with TRBJ1-1; tentative D call: TRBD1 (5 bases). V was pared by 6 bases and J by 4 bases, with 15 bases between. This CDR3 has 14 residues. Germline V gene data show CDR1 as MNHNY and CDR2 as SVGAGI (reference sequence). CDR3 loop: CASRTRGGGTEAFF. The CDR3 DNA reads as TGTGCCAGCAGGACTCGGGGGGGAGGCACTGAAGCTTTCTTT.

The chain carries TRBV27 and TRBJ1-2; 7 bases are a match to TRBD1. V trimming: 5 bases; J trimming: 6 bases; junction bases outside the gene matches: 12. Germline V lookup: CDR1 MNHEY, CDR2 SMNVEV (reference sequence). The CDR3 totals 15 residues. In DNA form, the CDR3 reads TGTGCCAGCAGTAGGAGGACAGGAGAATATAATGGCTACACCTTC. Translated: CASSRRTGEYNGYTF.

The rearrangement links TRBV10-2 to TRBJ1-6; TRBD1 matches 8 bases. The CDR3 runs 14 residues. The germline V gene has CDR1 WSHSY and CDR2 SAAADI. The V and J ends lost 4 bases and 10 bases, in that order; junction bases with no gene match: 6. The CDR3 reads CASSVGQAGSPLHF. The DNA for the CDR3 is TGCGCCAGCAGTGTGGGACAGGCCGGGTCACCCCTCCACTTT.

The chain uses TRBV7-9 and TRBJ1-2; D is ambiguous. This CDR3 has 14 residues. The germline V and J ends were trimmed by 1 base and 6 bases, with 12 bases remaining between them. The V gene's germline CDR1 is SEHNR and CDR2 FQNEAQ (reference sequence). The CDR3 region has the DNA TGTGCCAGCAGCTTAGTTGCGGGGAGGGATGGCTACACCTTC. This encodes CASSLVAGRDGYTF.

The chain is built from TRBV29-1 and TRBJ1-4, with a tentative D call TRBD1 (6 bases). The germline gives CDR1 SQVTM, CDR2 ANQGSEA. The CDR3 sequence is 13 residues long. With 7 bases removed from V and 8 bases from J, the gap between germline ends came to 17 bases. This CDR3 is CSGIMGAGEKLFF. DNA for the CDR3: TGCAGCGGTATAATGGGGGCAGGGGAAAAACTGTTTTTT.

This chain links TRBV7-3 with TRBJ2-7; a weak D match, TRBD1 (5 bases). The CDR3 runs 17 residues. V was clipped by 1 base and J by 3 bases, with 19 bases between them. The germline V gene has CDR1 SGHTA and CDR2 FQGTGA. CDR3 bases: TGTGCCAGCAGCTTAATGGTGTTGGGGCAGATGAACTACGAGCAGTACTTC. Its translation is CASSLMVLGQMNYEQYF.

V is TRBV5-1 and J is TRBJ2-7; 7 bases are a match to TRBD1. Germline V gene data show CDR1 as SGHRS and CDR2 as YFSETQ. After removal of 2 bases from V and 5 bases from J, the junction contained 7 bases not matched to a gene. CDR3 size: 14 residues. The CDR3 sequence: CASSFEGGVDEQYF. CDR3 nucleotide sequence: TGCGCCAGCAGCTTCGAAGGGGGCGTCGACGAGCAGTACTTC.

The gene calls are TRBV2 and TRBJ1-1; D gene uncertain. Germline V gene sequence: CDR1 SNHLY, CDR2 FYNNEI. CDR3 length: 14 amino acids. Trimming took 4 bases from V and 0 from J, leaving 9 bases between them. The CDR3 loop is CASSVQKMNTEAFF. In DNA form, the CDR3 reads TGTGCCAGCAGTGTGCAGAAGATGAACACTGAAGCTTTCTTT.